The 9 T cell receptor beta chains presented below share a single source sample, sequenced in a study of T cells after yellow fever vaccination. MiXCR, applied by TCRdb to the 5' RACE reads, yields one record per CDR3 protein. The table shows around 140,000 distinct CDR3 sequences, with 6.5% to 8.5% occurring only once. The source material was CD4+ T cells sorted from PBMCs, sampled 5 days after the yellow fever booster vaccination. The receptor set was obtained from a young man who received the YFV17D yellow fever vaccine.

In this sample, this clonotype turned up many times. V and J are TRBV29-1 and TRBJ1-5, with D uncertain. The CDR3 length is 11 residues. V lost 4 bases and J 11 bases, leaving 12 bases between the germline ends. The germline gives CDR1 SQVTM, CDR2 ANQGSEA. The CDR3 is CSVGGSAAQHF. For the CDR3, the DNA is TGCAGCGTTGGAGGATCGGCGGCCCAGCATTTT.

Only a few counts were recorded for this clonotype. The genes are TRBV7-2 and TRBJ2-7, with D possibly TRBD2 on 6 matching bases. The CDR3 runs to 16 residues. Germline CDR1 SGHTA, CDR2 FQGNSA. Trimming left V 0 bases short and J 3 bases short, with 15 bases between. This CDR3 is CASSLAPSGGVYEQYF. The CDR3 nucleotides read TGTGCCAGCAGCTTAGCCCCTTCTGGAGGGGTCTACGAGCAGTACTTC. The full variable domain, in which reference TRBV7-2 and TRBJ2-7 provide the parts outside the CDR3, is GAGVSQSPSNKVTEKGKDVELRCDPISGHTALYWYRQSLGQGLEFLIYFQGNSAPDKSGLPSDRFSAERTGGSVSTLTIQRTQQEDSAVYLCASSLAPSGGVYEQYFGPGTRLTVT.

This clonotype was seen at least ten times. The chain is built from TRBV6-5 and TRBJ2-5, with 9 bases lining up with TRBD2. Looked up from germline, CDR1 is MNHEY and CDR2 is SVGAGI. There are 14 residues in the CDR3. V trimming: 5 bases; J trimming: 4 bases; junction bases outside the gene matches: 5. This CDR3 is CASSHRSGGETQYF. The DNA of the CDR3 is TGTGCCAGCAGTCACCGTAGCGGGGGAGAGACCCAGTACTTC.

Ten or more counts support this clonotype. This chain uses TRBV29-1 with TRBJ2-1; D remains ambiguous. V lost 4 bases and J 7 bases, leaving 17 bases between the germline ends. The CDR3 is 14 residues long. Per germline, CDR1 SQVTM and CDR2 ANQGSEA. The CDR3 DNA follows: TGCAGCGTTGTGACCGGGTTGAGGTGGAATGAGCAGTTCTTC. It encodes CSVVTGLRWNEQFF.

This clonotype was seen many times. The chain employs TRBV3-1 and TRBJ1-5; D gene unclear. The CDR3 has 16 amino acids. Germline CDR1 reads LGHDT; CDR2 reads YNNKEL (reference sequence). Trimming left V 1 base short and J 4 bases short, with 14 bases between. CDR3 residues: CASSQGGGGRNQPQHF. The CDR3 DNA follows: TGTGCCAGCAGCCAAGGGGGTGGAGGGAGGAATCAGCCCCAGCATTTT. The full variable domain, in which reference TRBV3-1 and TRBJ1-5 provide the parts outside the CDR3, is DTAVSQTPKYLVTQMGNDKSIKCEQNLGHDTMYWYKQDSKKFLKIMFSYNNKELIINETVPNRFSPKSPDKAHLNLHINSLELGDSAVYFCASSQGGGGRNQPQHFGDGTRLSIL.

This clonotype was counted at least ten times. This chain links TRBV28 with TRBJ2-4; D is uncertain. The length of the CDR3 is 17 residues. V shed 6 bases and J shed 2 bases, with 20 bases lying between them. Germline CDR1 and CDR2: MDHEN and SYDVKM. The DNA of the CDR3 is TGTGCCAGCAGCAAACACGTCTCGGGTGGATCCAAAAACATTCAGTACTTC. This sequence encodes CASSKHVSGGSKNIQYF.

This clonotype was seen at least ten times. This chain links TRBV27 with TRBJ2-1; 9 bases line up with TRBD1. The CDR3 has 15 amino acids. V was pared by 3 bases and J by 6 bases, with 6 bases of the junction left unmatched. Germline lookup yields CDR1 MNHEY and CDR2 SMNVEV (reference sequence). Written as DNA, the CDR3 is TGTGCCAGCAGTTTGACAGGGGGGATTGCCAATGAGCAGTTCTTC. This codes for CASSLTGGIANEQFF.

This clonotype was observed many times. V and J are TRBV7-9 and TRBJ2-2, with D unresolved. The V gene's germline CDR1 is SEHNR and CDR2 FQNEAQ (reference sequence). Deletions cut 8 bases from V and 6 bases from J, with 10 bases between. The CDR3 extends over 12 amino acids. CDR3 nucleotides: TGTGCCAGCGGTCAGACGGCCGGGGAGCTGTTTTTT. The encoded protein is CASGQTAGELFF.

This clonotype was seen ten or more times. CDR3 residues: CASSPGRLFPYEQYF. The CDR3 DNA is TGTGCCAGCAGCCCGGGCCGTCTATTCCCCTACGAGCAGTACTTC. V usage is TRBV5-8 and J usage is TRBJ2-7; D ambiguous. The CDR3 runs to 15 residues. CDR1 and CDR2 (germline): SGHTS, YDEGEE. Deletions cut 4 bases from V and 2 bases from J, with 16 bases between.